This is a list of T cell receptor beta chains from one sample in a study of cytomegalovirus exposure and HLA in healthy donors. Assay: immunoSEQ multiplex PCR; the TCRdb copy retains only in-frame clones and omits some. The table has 150,000 to 170,000 clones, around 74% seen once. Sequencing was done on a sample of PBMCs. The receptor source for this set is a man aged 18 to 30 in good health and CMV-seronegative. Each CDR3 is given with its conserved first and last residue. D genes are given only for firm matches. Only some rows state a clone size, as once, few, many or a class for expanded clones.

TRBV6-5	few	15	TRBJ2-7	TRBD2	CASSYSGTIGREQYF	TGTGCCAGCAGTTACTCGGGGACTATTGGGCGCGAGCAGTACTTC
TRBV6-1	.	17	TRBJ2-2	TRBD2	CASSEEASRGGTGELFF	TGTGCCAGCAGTGAAGAGGCCTCACGGGGGGGCACCGGGGAGCTGTTTTTT
TRBV5-4	few	15	TRBJ1-1	.	CASSERQIGDTEAFF	TGTGCCAGCAGCGAGAGACAGATTGGAGACACTGAAGCTTTCTTT
TRBV4-1	.	15	TRBJ1-1	.	CASSQLGRGGTEAFF	TGCGCCAGCAGCCAATTGGGTAGGGGAGGAACTGAAGCTTTCTTT
TRBV28	.	14	TRBJ1-2	TRBD1	CASAKDRGRNGYTF	TGTGCCAGCGCAAAGGACAGGGGCAGAAACGGCTACACCTTC
TRBV6-5	.	15	TRBJ2-7	TRBD1	CASSYSKTGKNEQYF	TGTGCCAGCAGTTACTCAAAGACAGGGAAGAACGAGCAGTACTTC
TRBV28	.	14	TRBJ2-7	TRBD2	CASSTSGSSYEQYF	TGTGCCAGCAGTACCAGCGGGAGCTCCTACGAGCAGTACTTC
TRBV7-9	few	15	TRBJ2-7	TRBD2	CASSLEGLAPLEQYF	TGTGCCAGCAGCTTAGAGGGACTAGCCCCACTCGAGCAGTACTTC
TRBV28	once	13	TRBJ1-2	.	CASSSDSNYGYTF	TGTGCCAGCAGTTCCGACAGTAACTATGGCTACACCTTC
TRBV30	.	11	TRBJ2-1	.	CAWSAVSEQFF	TGTGCCTGGAGTGCCGTCAGTGAGCAGTTCTTC
TRBV27	.	15	TRBJ1-2	TRBD1	CASGFRTGVGYGYTF	TGTGCCAGCGGATTTCGGACAGGGGTAGGCTATGGCTACACCTTC
TRBV27	once	14	TRBJ1-6	.	CASSFGGWNSPLHF	TGTGCCAGCAGTTTTGGGGGGTGGAATTCACCCCTCCACTTT
TRBV4-1	.	17	TRBJ2-7	TRBD2	CASSPWPRGSGSHEQYF	TGCGCCAGCAGCCCCTGGCCCCGAGGTAGCGGGAGTCACGAGCAGTACTTC
TRBV10-1	.	16	TRBJ2-7	TRBD2	CASSDHSPGLAWEQYF	TGCGCCAGCAGTGACCACTCCCCCGGACTAGCGTGGGAGCAGTACTTC
TRBV5-4	.	14	TRBJ2-2	.	CASSRAGSVGELFF	TGTGCCAGCAGCCGGGCCGGGAGCGTCGGGGAGCTGTTTTTT
TRBV6-4	.	15	TRBJ2-1	TRBD2	CASRRLAGDLNEQFF	TGTGCCAGCAGGAGATTAGCGGGAGATCTTAATGAGCAGTTCTTC
TRBV7-2	.	14	TRBJ1-3	.	CASSLTQGKDTIYF	TGTGCCAGCAGCTTAACTCAGGGTAAAGACACCATATATTTT
TRBV11-2	.	14	TRBJ2-1	.	CASSGQSSYNEQFF	TGTGCCAGCAGTGGACAAAGCTCCTACAATGAGCAGTTCTTC
TRBV5-4	.	14	TRBJ1-1	.	CASSLGGGATEAFF	TGTGCCAGCAGCTTGGGAGGGGGGGCCACTGAAGCTTTCTTT
TRBV28	few	18	TRBJ2-7	TRBD2	CASSFLLRTSGEGYEQYF	TGTGCCAGCAGTTTTCTCCTCCGGACTAGCGGGGAGGGCTACGAGCAGTACTTC
TRBV2	.	15	TRBJ2-7	TRBD2	CASRERTSGLYEQYF	TGTGCCAGCAGGGAGCGGACTAGCGGCCTCTACGAGCAGTACTTC
TRBV19	.	15	TRBJ1-2	TRBD1	CASSMGQGANYGYTF	TGTGCCAGTAGTATGGGACAGGGGGCTAACTATGGCTACACCTTC
TRBV6-1	.	15	TRBJ2-1	TRBD2	CASSPSSGRANEQFF	TGTGCCAGCAGTCCTTCTAGCGGGAGGGCCAATGAGCAGTTCTTC
TRBV7-6	.	13	TRBJ1-5	.	CASSGRDGQPQHF	TGTGCCAGCAGCGGGCGAGATGGTCAGCCCCAGCATTTT
TRBV1	.	15	TRBJ2-7	.	CTSSHLGGRLYEQYF	TGCACCAGCAGCCACCTCGGAGGACGTCTCTACGAGCAGTACTTC
TRBV5-1	.	16	TRBJ2-1	TRBD1	CASSLGDRAYGNEQFF	TGCGCCAGCAGCTTGGGGGACAGGGCCTACGGGAATGAGCAGTTCTTC
TRBV7-6	.	15	TRBJ2-1	.	CASSRAGRTGNEQFF	TGTGCCAGCAGCCGAGCAGGGAGGACGGGCAATGAGCAGTTCTTC
TRBV5-6	few	15	TRBJ2-7	TRBD2	CASSSLGLAALDEYF	TGTGCCAGCAGCTCGCTGGGACTAGCGGCCCTCGATGAGTACTTC
TRBV10-2	.	19	TRBJ2-7	TRBD2	CASSDSTGTSGVPLYEQYF	TGCGCCAGCAGTGATTCTACGGGGACTAGCGGGGTCCCACTCTACGAGCAGTACTTC
TRBV28	.	14	TRBJ2-7	.	CASSFRRGGVEQYF	TGTGCCAGCAGTTTTAGGAGGGGGGGTGTCGAGCAGTACTTC
TRBV10-2	.	18	TRBJ2-7	TRBD1	CASSPGTVMDMAPYEQYF	TGCGCCAGTTCTCCTGGGACAGTGATGGATATGGCACCCTACGAGCAGTACTTC
TRBV5-4	.	13	TRBJ2-1	.	CASSLDINNEQFF	TGTGCCAGCAGCTTGGACATTAACAATGAGCAGTTCTTC
TRBV7-2	.	12	TRBJ2-1	.	CASSNDRPEQFF	TGTGCCAGCAGCAACGACAGGCCCGAGCAGTTCTTC
TRBV2	few	12	TRBJ2-2	.	CASAFRAGELFF	TGTGCCAGCGCATTTCGGGCCGGGGAGCTGTTTTTT
TRBV6-5	.	11	TRBJ1-1	.	CASGLGDGAFF	TGTGCCAGCGGCCTCGGGGATGGCGCTTTCTTT
TRBV19	.	14	TRBJ2-1	.	CASTPRGSYNEQFF	TGTGCCAGTACCCCACGGGGGTCCTACAATGAGCAGTTCTTC
TRBV9	.	16	TRBJ2-2	TRBD2	CASSVAGTSVPGELFF	TGTGCCAGCAGCGTAGCTGGGACTAGCGTCCCCGGGGAGCTGTTTTTT
TRBV7-8	.	15	TRBJ2-7	.	CASSSGAGASYEQYF	TGTGCCAGCAGCTCTGGGGCAGGGGCTTCCTACGAGCAGTACTTC
TRBV7-9	.	16	TRBJ1-5	.	CASSLGGGLRNQPQHF	TGTGCCAGCAGCTTAGGGGGAGGGTTGCGAAATCAGCCCCAGCATTTT
TRBV4-1	once	16	TRBJ2-7	TRBD1	CASSLPGTGASREQYF	TGCGCCAGCAGCCTCCCCGGGACAGGGGCCTCAAGAGAGCAGTACTTC
TRBV30	.	12	TRBJ2-5	TRBD1	CAVGTGGETQYF	TGTGCTGTCGGGACAGGGGGGGAGACCCAGTACTTC
TRBV7-9	.	16	TRBJ2-7	TRBD2	CASSSGTSGSPQEQYF	TGTGCCAGCAGCTCCGGGACTAGCGGGAGCCCTCAGGAGCAGTACTTC
TRBV7-8	.	15	TRBJ2-7	.	CASSPRLGNSYEQYF	TGTGCCAGCAGCCCCCGACTAGGAAACTCCTACGAGCAGTACTTC